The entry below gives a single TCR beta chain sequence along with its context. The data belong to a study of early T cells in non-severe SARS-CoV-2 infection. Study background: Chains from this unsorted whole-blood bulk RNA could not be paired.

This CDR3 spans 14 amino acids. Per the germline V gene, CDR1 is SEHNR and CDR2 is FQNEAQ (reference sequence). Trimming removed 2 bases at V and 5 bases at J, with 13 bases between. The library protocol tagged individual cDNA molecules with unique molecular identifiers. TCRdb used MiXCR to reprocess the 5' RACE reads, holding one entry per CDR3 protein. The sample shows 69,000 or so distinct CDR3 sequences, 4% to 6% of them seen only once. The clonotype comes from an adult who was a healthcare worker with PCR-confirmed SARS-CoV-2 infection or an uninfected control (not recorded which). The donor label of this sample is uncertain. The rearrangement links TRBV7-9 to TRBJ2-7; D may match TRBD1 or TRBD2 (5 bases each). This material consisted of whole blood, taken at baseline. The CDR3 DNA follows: TGTGCCAGCAGCTTAACCGGGGCAATGGACGAGCAGTACTTC. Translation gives CASSLTGAMDEQYF.